This T cell receptor beta chain was sequenced in a study of spatial heterogeneity in lung cancer. At the level of the study: Alpha-chain detections were consistently fewer than beta-chain detections among the sequences.

This sample's time point: sample taken at primary tumor resection. The sequenced material consisted of unsorted whole RNA from tumor, nontumor lung or frozen PBMC. There were 72 donors, all of them untreated patients with early-stage non-small cell lung cancer. TCRdb re-called the 5' RACE reads through MiXCR, storing one row per CDR3 protein. In the table there are about 80,000 distinct CDR3 sequences, more than 15% of which are singletons. The receptor was isolated from a male donor with early-stage non-small cell lung cancer. The sequences come from PBMCs, collected at surgery.

DNA of the CDR3: TGTGCCAGCAGCCCTACCGGGACAGACACAAACATTCAGTACTTC. Translating it yields CASSPTGTDTNIQYF. This chain links TRBV7-8 with TRBJ2-4; 7 nucleotides match TRBD1. The V gene's germline CDR1 is SGHVS and CDR2 FQNEAQ. V lost 5 bases and J lost 6; bases outside the gene matches: 10. The CDR3 has 15 residues.